A selection of T cell receptor beta chains follows, all from one sample in a study of beta chain features in type 1 diabetes. Sequencing was performed with immunoSEQ multiplex PCR; in TCRdb, only in-frame clones are kept and a portion is missing. The data show about 240,000 clones, over 11% seen once. Source material: naive CD4+ T cells from blood. The receptor set was obtained from a young man with type 1 diabetes. CDR3s include the opening cysteine and the closing phenylalanine or tryptophan. The D gene is left open where the match is weak. Some rows mark clone size as missing; the rest say once, few, many or name a class of expanded clone.

J gene: TRBJ2-5; clone size: -; V gene: TRBV29-1; D gene: -; CDR3 protein: CSGATGSGETQYF; CDR3 DNA: TGCAGCGGAGCAACAGGGTCTGGGGAGACCCAGTACTTC
J gene: TRBJ1-5; clone size: -; V gene: TRBV19; D gene: TRBD1; CDR3 protein: CASSTVRDRSSNQPQHF; CDR3 DNA: TGTGCCAGTAGTACCGTCCGGGACAGGTCGAGCAATCAGCCCCAGCATTTT
J gene: TRBJ2-2; clone size: -; V gene: TRBV2; D gene: -; CDR3 protein: CASSEAVRSTGELFF; CDR3 DNA: TGTGCCAGCAGTGAAGCAGTTAGGAGCACCGGGGAGCTGTTTTTT
J gene: TRBJ1-2; clone size: few; V gene: TRBV5-4; D gene: -; CDR3 protein: CASSRTGNQHGYTF; CDR3 DNA: TGTGCCAGCAGCCGCACAGGGAATCAACATGGCTACACCTTC
J gene: TRBJ1-5; clone size: -; V gene: TRBV13; D gene: -; CDR3 protein: CASSLRLKDNQPQHF; CDR3 DNA: TGTGCCAGCAGCTTACGACTTAAGGATAATCAGCCCCAGCATTTT
J gene: TRBJ2-7; clone size: few; V gene: TRBV7-2; D gene: TRBD2; CDR3 protein: CASSLRTSGSYEQYF; CDR3 DNA: TGTGCCAGCAGCTTAAGAACTAGCGGATCCTACGAGCAGTACTTC
J gene: TRBJ2-7; clone size: few; V gene: TRBV5-1; D gene: TRBD1; CDR3 protein: CASRATGTGAIPYEQYF; CDR3 DNA: TGCGCCAGCAGGGCGACCGGGACAGGGGCGATACCCTACGAGCAGTACTTC
J gene: TRBJ2-7; clone size: few; V gene: TRBV6-5; D gene: -; CDR3 protein: CASSSRRTSSYEQYF; CDR3 DNA: TGTGCCAGCAGTTCCCGTCGAACCAGCTCCTACGAGCAGTACTTC
J gene: TRBJ2-2; clone size: few; V gene: TRBV5-1; D gene: -; CDR3 protein: CASSLLTGKAGELFF; CDR3 DNA: TGCGCCAGCAGCTTGTTAACAGGGAAAGCCGGGGAGCTGTTTTTT
J gene: TRBJ2-5; clone size: -; V gene: TRBV5-4; D gene: TRBD1; CDR3 protein: CASSWVPGQQETQYF; CDR3 DNA: TGTGCCAGCAGTTGGGTTCCGGGACAGCAAGAGACCCAGTACTTC
J gene: TRBJ1-2; clone size: -; V gene: TRBV28; D gene: -; CDR3 protein: CASRSGGYGYTF; CDR3 DNA: TGTGCCAGCAGGTCGGGTGGCTATGGCTACACCTTC
J gene: TRBJ2-3; clone size: few; V gene: TRBV28; D gene: -; CDR3 protein: CASSGQADTQYF; CDR3 DNA: TGTGCCAGCAGTGGGCAGGCCGATACGCAGTATTTT
J gene: TRBJ1-3; clone size: few; V gene: TRBV7-9; D gene: -; CDR3 protein: CASREVSGNTIYF; CDR3 DNA: TGTGCCAGTAGGGAGGTCTCTGGAAACACCATATATTTT
J gene: TRBJ2-3; clone size: few; V gene: TRBV4-1; D gene: TRBD2; CDR3 protein: CASSPQGLAGGDTQYF; CDR3 DNA: TGCGCCAGCAGCCCCCAAGGACTAGCGGGCGGGGATACGCAGTATTTT
J gene: TRBJ1-5; clone size: few; V gene: TRBV27; D gene: -; CDR3 protein: CASSLSGGMRPNQPQHF; CDR3 DNA: TGTGCCAGCAGTTTATCGGGGGGGATGAGGCCCAATCAGCCCCAGCATTTT
J gene: TRBJ1-1; clone size: -; V gene: TRBV25-1; D gene: -; CDR3 protein: CASRSQGNEAFF; CDR3 DNA: TGTGCCAGCCGTTCCCAGGGGAATGAAGCTTTCTTT
J gene: TRBJ2-1; clone size: -; V gene: TRBV6-4; D gene: TRBD2; CDR3 protein: CASSQRLAGMDEQFF; CDR3 DNA: TGTGCCAGCAGTCAACGACTAGCGGGAATGGATGAGCAGTTCTTC
J gene: TRBJ2-7; clone size: -; V gene: TRBV29-1; D gene: -; CDR3 protein: CSVVGGTYEQYF; CDR3 DNA: TGCAGCGTTGTTGGAGGGACCTACGAGCAGTACTTC
J gene: TRBJ1-5; clone size: -; V gene: TRBV6-5; D gene: -; CDR3 protein: CASSYSALGNQPQHF; CDR3 DNA: TGTGCCAGCAGTTACTCCGCTCTCGGTAATCAGCCCCAGCATTTT
J gene: TRBJ1-1; clone size: -; V gene: TRBV12-5; D gene: -; CDR3 protein: CASGFPQGSTEAFF; CDR3 DNA: TGTGCTAGTGGTTTTCCCCAGGGGAGCACTGAAGCTTTCTTT
J gene: TRBJ1-6; clone size: few; V gene: TRBV25-1; D gene: TRBD1; CDR3 protein: CASREDRANSPLHF; CDR3 DNA: TGTGCCAGCAGGGAGGACAGGGCTAATTCACCCCTCCACTTT
J gene: TRBJ2-5; clone size: -; V gene: TRBV29-1; D gene: -; CDR3 protein: CSVDLWGVRETQYF; CDR3 DNA: TGCAGCGTTGATTTATGGGGGGTTAGGGAGACCCAGTACTTC
J gene: TRBJ2-1; clone size: few; V gene: TRBV7-9; D gene: -; CDR3 protein: CASSLKEVTYNEQFF; CDR3 DNA: TGTGCCAGCAGCTTAAAGGAGGTAACTTACAATGAGCAGTTCTTC